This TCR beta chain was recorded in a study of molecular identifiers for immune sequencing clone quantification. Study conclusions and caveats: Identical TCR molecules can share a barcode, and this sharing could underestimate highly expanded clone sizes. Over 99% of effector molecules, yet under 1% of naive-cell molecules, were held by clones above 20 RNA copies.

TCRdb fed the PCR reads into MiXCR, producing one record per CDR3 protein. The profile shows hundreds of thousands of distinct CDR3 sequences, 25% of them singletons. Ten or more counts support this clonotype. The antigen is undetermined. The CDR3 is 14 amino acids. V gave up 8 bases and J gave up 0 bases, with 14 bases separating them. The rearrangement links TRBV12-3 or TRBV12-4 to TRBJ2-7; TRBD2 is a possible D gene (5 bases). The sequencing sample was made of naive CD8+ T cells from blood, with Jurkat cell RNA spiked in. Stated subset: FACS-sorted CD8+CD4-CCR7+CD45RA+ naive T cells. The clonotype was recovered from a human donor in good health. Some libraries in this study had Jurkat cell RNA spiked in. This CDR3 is CASAREQSSYEQYF. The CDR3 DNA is TGTGCCAGCGCGAGGGAACAAAGCTCCTACGAGCAGTACTTC.